The 20 T cell receptor beta chains below were found in one sample sequenced in a study of regulatory T cells in long-lasting Graves disease. TCR beta libraries were built with iRepertoire HTBI primers and Arm-PCR of CDR3 regions. TCRdb reanalysed the multiplex PCR reads using MiXCR and keeps one entry per CDR3 protein. The repertoire holds 600,000 to 850,000 distinct CDR3 sequences, with roughly 30% as singletons. The time point is: persistent/refractory GD, antithyroid drugs over 5 years with positive TRAb. Researchers made the TCR library from RNA that was extracted from PBMCs. The sample in question was peripheral blood mononuclear cells (PBMCs), obtained when the disease was refractory, from a patient treated with antithyroid drugs. Every receptor here comes from a female donor with Graves disease.

This rearrangement joins TRBV12-3 or TRBV12-4 to TRBJ1-1; maybe TRBD1 (5 bases). This CDR3 contains 15 residues. Trimming cost V 3 bases and J 4 bases, with 15 bases left between them. DNA of the CDR3: TGTGCCAGCAGTTTCCTTAAGGGGCGCCCCACTGAAGCTTTCTTT. Translation gives CASSFLKGRPTEAFF.

V is TRBV20-1 and J is TRBJ2-7; tentative D call: TRBD1 (6 bases). Germline CDR1 and CDR2: DFQATT and SNEGSKA (reference sequence). The CDR3 has 15 amino acids. The V and J ends lost 2 bases and 0 bases respectively, with 14 bases between them. Here the CDR3 DNA reads TGCAGTGCTAGACCAGACAGGCGGAGCTCCTACGAGCAGTACTTC. The encoded protein is CSARPDRRSSYEQYF.

The V gene is TRBV4-1, the J gene TRBJ1-2; D not certain. The CDR3 covers 15 residues. CDR1 is MGHRA, CDR2 YSYEKL, per germline. V shed 1 base and J shed 4 bases, with 13 bases lying between them. The CDR3 DNA follows: TGCGCCAGCAGCCAAGGATCGGGTCTCGGCTATGGCTACACCTTC. This gives the protein CASSQGSGLGYGYTF.

This clonotype showed up just a few times. V and J are TRBV19 and TRBJ1-5; D gene ambiguous. The ends were cut back, 3 bases at V and 6 bases at J, with 9 bases in the middle. Germline V gene lookup returns CDR1 LNHDA and CDR2 SQIVND (reference sequence). This CDR3 has 13 residues. Here the CDR3 reads CASSILEPQPQHF. CDR3 nucleotides: TGTGCCAGTAGTATTTTAGAGCCTCAGCCCCAGCATTTT.

The chain joins TRBV9 to TRBJ2-5, with TRBD2 identical over 10 bases. This CDR3 has 14 residues. Germline loops: CDR1 SGDLS, CDR2 YYNGEE. V lost 3 bases, J lost 4 bases, and 3 bases stayed unmatched. The DNA for the CDR3 is TGTGCCAGCAGCGCAAGACTAGCGGGAGAGACCCAGTACTTC. Amino acids: CASSARLAGETQYF.

The table lists this clonotype with many counts. This chain links TRBV28 with TRBJ1-1; D gene unclear. This CDR3 has 15 amino acids. Germline V CDR1 and CDR2: MDHEN, SYDVKM. With 6 bases removed from V and 1 base from J, the gap between germline ends came to 15 bases. CDR3 sequence reads: CASSPLWFGNTEAFF. The CDR3 coding sequence is TGTGCCAGCAGCCCCTTGTGGTTTGGGAACACTGAAGCTTTCTTT.

This clonotype is a singleton in its sample. The V and J genes are TRBV6-4 and TRBJ1-5, with 10 bases fitting TRBD1. V was pared by 5 bases and J by 6 bases, with 10 bases of the junction left unmatched. CDR3 size: 16 residues. CDR1 and CDR2 (germline): MRHNA, SNTAGT. This CDR3 is CASSPRTGGFGQPQHF. As DNA, the CDR3 is TGTGCCAGCAGTCCACGGACAGGGGGATTCGGTCAGCCCCAGCATTTT.

The genes are TRBV12-3 or TRBV12-4 and TRBJ2-7; tentative D call: TRBD2 (5 bases). The CDR3 extends over 16 amino acids. V lost 4 bases and J 3 bases, leaving 19 bases between the germline ends. CDR3 nucleotide sequence: TGTGCCAGCAGTTGGTGGGAGCCCCCCCGGAACTACGAGCAGTACTTC. Protein product: CASSWWEPPRNYEQYF.

This clonotype has a handful of counts. This chain joins TRBV6-1 and TRBJ2-7; D unresolved. The CDR3 is made up of 14 amino acids. V lost 9 bases, J lost 5 bases, and 20 bases lay in between. Germline V lookup: CDR1 MNHNS, CDR2 SASEGT. CDR3 nucleotide sequence: TGTGCCAGTCAGGAAAAGGTTGGACGGCACGAGCAGTACTTC. As protein: CASQEKVGRHEQYF.

This clonotype was observed a few times. V usage is TRBV19 and J usage is TRBJ1-2, with D possibly being TRBD1 (6 bases). CDR3 length: 11 residues. V was trimmed by 11 bases and J by 1 base, leaving 8 bases between them. CDR1 and CDR2 (germline): LNHDA, SQIVND (reference sequence). The CDR3 here is CAADSNYGYTF. In DNA, the CDR3 is TGTGCCGCGGACAGTAACTATGGCTACACCTTC.

The sample holds a few counts of this clonotype. The CDR3 DNA follows: TGTGCCAGCTGGGACGCTAGCACAGATACGCAGTATTTT. This codes for CASWDASTDTQYF. The chain carries TRBV28 and TRBJ2-3; D possibly matches TRBD1 or TRBD2 (5 bases each). V lost 8 bases and J lost 0, with 9 bases in between. Germline V gives CDR1 MDHEN, CDR2 SYDVKM. This CDR3 spans 13 amino acids.

The genes are TRBV5-1 and TRBJ2-1; D may be TRBD2 (6 bases). This CDR3 has 14 amino acids. The germline V gene has CDR1 SGHRS and CDR2 YFSETQ. V lost 6 bases, J lost 5 bases, and 15 bases lay in between. The CDR3 loop reads CASTSGSVNNEQFF. CDR3 nucleotides: TGCGCCAGCACCTCCGGGAGCGTAAACAATGAGCAGTTCTTC.

The chain couples TRBV18 to TRBJ1-6; D ambiguous. Per the germline V gene, CDR1 is KGHSH and CDR2 is LQKENI. V dropped 2 bases and J dropped 7 bases, with 9 bases sitting between them. The CDR3 runs to 14 residues. CDR3 coding DNA: TGTGCCAGCTCACCAAGGGCAGACAATTCACCCCTCCACTTT. Protein sequence: CASSPRADNSPLHF.

This clonotype was observed many times. This rearrangement joins TRBV16 to TRBJ2-7; D possibly corresponds to TRBD2 (6 bases). V lost 3 bases, J lost 3 bases, and 12 bases lay in between. The germline gives CDR1 KGHSY, CDR2 FQNENV. The CDR3 extends over 14 amino acids. CDR3 loop: CASSQGRLSYEQYF. In DNA form, the CDR3 reads TGTGCCAGCAGCCAGGGGAGGCTTAGCTACGAGCAGTACTTC.

This clonotype was observed a few times. The V gene is TRBV7-9, the J gene TRBJ1-4; the D is unclear. The CDR3 extends over 14 amino acids. Germline V CDR1 and CDR2: SEHNR, FQNEAQ (reference sequence). Between the trimmed V and J ends, which lost 6 bases and 6 bases, there was a span of 14 bases. The DNA of the CDR3 is TGTGCCAGCAGGTCTGCGTACCCAGATGAAAAACTGTTTTTT. Translated, it gives CASRSAYPDEKLFF.

The V gene is TRBV9, the J gene TRBJ2-2, with 9 bases lining up with TRBD2. Germline lookup yields CDR1 SGDLS and CDR2 YYNGEE. The CDR3 totals 15 residues. The junction had 8 bases not matched to a gene; V was cut back by 4 bases and J by 7 bases. The CDR3 region has the DNA TGTGCCAGCAGCCAGGGGGGGACTAGCATCGGGGAGCTGTTTTTT. The encoded protein is CASSQGGTSIGELFF. The complete variable domain, with remaining parts taken from reference TRBV9 and TRBJ2-2, reads DSGVTQTPKHLITATGQRVTLRCSPRSGDLSVYWYQQSLDQGLQFLIQYYNGEERAKGNILERFSAQQFPDLHSELNLSSLELGDSALYFCASSQGGTSIGELFFGEGSRLTVL.

V and J are TRBV14 and TRBJ1-4; tentatively, D is TRBD1 (5 bases). Trimming cost V 1 base and J 7 bases, with 13 bases left between them. Germline V lookup: CDR1 SGHDN, CDR2 FVKESK. This CDR3 is 15 amino acids long. The CDR3 nucleotides are TGTGCCAGCAGCCAAGGGATACAGGATGGTGAAAAACTGTTTTTT. Translating gives CASSQGIQDGEKLFF. Filled out from reference TRBV14 and TRBJ1-4, the complete variable domain reads EAGVTQFPSHSVIEKGQTVTLRCDPISGHDNLYWYRRVMGKEIKFLLHFVKESKQDESGMPNNRFLAERTGGTYSTLKVQPAELEDSGVYFCASSQGIQDGEKLFFGSGTQLSVL.

This clonotype was observed a few times. V gene TRBV7-9 combines with J gene TRBJ2-2; D may correspond to TRBD1 or TRBD2 (6 bases each). Germline CDR1 is SEHNR and CDR2 is FQNEAQ (reference sequence). There are 18 residues in the CDR3. Trimming stripped 3 bases from V and 7 bases from J, with 24 bases between. The CDR3 DNA sequence: TGTGCCAGCAGCTTCCCGGCGGGACAACCTAAAGTTGGCGGGGAGCTGTTTTTT. Translation: CASSFPAGQPKVGGELFF.

The rearrangement uses TRBV3-1 and TRBJ1-2, with 7 bases lining up with TRBD1. The CDR3 is 14 residues long. Germline-derived CDR1 and CDR2 are LGHDT and YNNKEL (reference sequence). Trimming removed 3 bases from V and 4 bases from J; junction bases left unmatched: 5. The CDR3 nucleotides read TGTGCCAGCAGCCACCTACAGGGGCGCTATGGCTACACCTTC. It specifies CASSHLQGRYGYTF.

The chain employs TRBV12-3 or TRBV12-4 and TRBJ1-4; D is undetermined. V was clipped by 6 bases and J by 0 bases, with 11 bases between them. This CDR3 spans 15 amino acids. CDR3 amino acids: CASSRRTSTNEKLFF. The CDR3 DNA is TGTGCCAGCAGCCGCCGGACTTCAACTAATGAAAAACTGTTTTTT.